These 20 T cell receptor beta chains share one sample of origin, sequenced in a study of blood T cell repertoires in COVID-19. Sequencing was performed with immunoSEQ multiplex PCR; in TCRdb, only in-frame clones are kept and a portion is missing. The sample shows 20,000 to 30,000 clones, approximately 90% of them seen only once. The specimen was peripheral blood. The receptors here all came from a man between 65 and 85 years old with active COVID-19.

The rearrangement uses TRBV30 and TRBJ2-7; 7 bases agree with TRBD1. The junction had 10 bases not matched to a gene; V was cut back by 4 bases and J by 4 bases. This CDR3 contains 14 residues. CDR1 is GTSNPN, CDR2 SVGIG, per germline (reference sequence). The CDR3 DNA reads as TGTGCCTGGAAAAAACAGGGGATTCAGTACGAGCAGTACTTC. It encodes CAWKKQGIQYEQYF.

The chain combines TRBV23-1 with TRBJ1-5, with a tentative D call TRBD1 (6 bases). TRBV23-1 is flagged as an ORF with uncertain function. The CDR3 contains 14 residues. V shed 9 bases and J shed 0 bases, with 12 bases lying between them. CDR3 sequence (DNA): TGCGCCAGTCGTGGACAGCATAGCAATCAGCCCCAGCATTTT. Translation: CASRGQHSNQPQHF.

The genes are TRBV2 and TRBJ2-3; 8 nucleotides line up with TRBD1. V was clipped by 7 bases and J by 0 bases; unmatched bases: 9. Germline values: CDR1 SNHLY, CDR2 FYNNEI. The CDR3 runs 16 residues. CDR3 in amino acids: CASNFGTGLSTDTQYF. The CDR3 DNA follows: TGTGCCAGCAACTTCGGGACAGGCCTAAGCACAGATACGCAGTATTTT.

V gene TRBV28 combines with J gene TRBJ2-5; weak D call: TRBD1 (6 bases). Germline CDR1 MDHEN, CDR2 SYDVKM. The V gene lost 10 bases and the J gene lost 5 bases, with 20 bases spanning the gap. The CDR3 is 14 amino acids. The CDR3 DNA reads as TGTGCCACCACCGGCACAGGGAACGGGGAGACCCAGTACTTC. As protein: CATTGTGNGETQYF. Drawing the rest from reference TRBV28 and TRBJ2-5, the complete variable domain is DVKVTQSSRYLVKRTGEKVFLECVQDMDHENMFWYRQDPGLGLRLIYFSYDVKMKEKGDIPEGYSVSREKKERFSLILESASTNQTSMYLCATTGTGNGETQYFGPGTRLLVL.

The CDR3 nucleotides read TGCGCCAGCAGCCAAGGGACAGGGGGCGCCTTCACCGGGGAGCTGTTTTTT. Protein product: CASSQGTGGAFTGELFF. The chain combines TRBV4-1 with TRBJ2-2; 11 bases align to TRBD1. V gave up 1 base and J gave up 4 bases; unmatched junction bases: 5. This CDR3 region has 17 residues. Looked up from germline, CDR1 is MGHRA and CDR2 is YSYEKL.

J is TRBJ2-1 and V is TRBV20-1; 7 bases agree with TRBD1. The CDR3 totals 11 residues. Germline CDR1 is DFQATT and CDR2 is SNEGSKA (reference sequence). The V gene end was trimmed by 6 bases and the J gene end by 15 bases; junction bases not matched to a gene: 11. The CDR3 spells CSALDRKRTFF. The CDR3 region has the DNA TGCAGTGCGTTGGACAGGAAGCGTACGTTCTTC.

This clone was seen only once. This chain links TRBV28 with TRBJ1-4, with D maybe TRBD1 (5 bases). V was shortened by 5 bases and J by 10 bases, with 14 bases between the two germline ends. The germline V gene has CDR1 MDHEN and CDR2 SYDVKM. The CDR3 runs 13 residues. The CDR3 is CASSPQVGGKLFF. The CDR3 DNA reads as TGTGCCAGCAGTCCTCAGGTGGGGGGAAAACTGTTTTTT.

The rearrangement uses TRBV9 and TRBJ2-1; TRBD1 matches 12 bases. This CDR3 region has 15 residues. With V trimmed by 3 bases and J by 5 bases, 3 bases remained unmatched. Germline CDR1 SGDLS, CDR2 YYNGEE. DNA for the CDR3: TGTGCCAGCAGCGGTGGGACAGGGGGCCACAATGAGCAGTTCTTC. It specifies CASSGGTGGHNEQFF.

The chain carries TRBV29-1 and TRBJ2-5, with 7 bases that match TRBD2. Germline-derived CDR1 and CDR2 are SQVTM and ANQGSEA. The ends lost 4 bases at V and 5 bases at J; junction bases unmatched: 13. The CDR3 covers 15 residues. This chain's CDR3 is CSVGGSAGDWETQYF. The CDR3, as DNA: TGCAGCGTTGGAGGCAGCGCGGGAGATTGGGAGACCCAGTACTTC.

The rearrangement uses TRBV9 and TRBJ2-3; 9 bases are a match to TRBD2. CDR3 length: 14 amino acids. V gave up 4 bases and J gave up 3 bases; unmatched junction bases: 3. The germline gives CDR1 SGDLS, CDR2 YYNGEE. In nucleotides, the CDR3 is TGTGCCAGCAGCAGTAGCGGGGGTACAGATACGCAGTATTTT. Translating gives CASSSSGGTDTQYF.

The DNA for the CDR3 is TGTGCCAGCAGCCAAGGAAAGAATATCGGGAGAACAGATACGCAGTATTTT. Protein sequence: CASSQGKNIGRTDTQYF. The V and J genes are TRBV14 and TRBJ2-3; D is perhaps TRBD2 (6 bases). V lost 1 base and J lost 3, with 17 bases in between. Germline V gene data show CDR1 as SGHDN and CDR2 as FVKESK. This CDR3 spans 17 amino acids.

This chain connects TRBV7-2 to TRBJ2-3; 9 bases line up with TRBD1. With 2 bases clipped from V and 4 bases from J, the junction kept 7 bases outside the gene matches. The CDR3 runs to 16 residues. Looked up from germline, CDR1 is SGHTA and CDR2 is FQGNSA. The CDR3 nucleotides read TGTGCCAGCAGCTTAAGGTGGGACAGGGTTGCAGATACGCAGTATTTT. It encodes CASSLRWDRVADTQYF.

V usage is TRBV9 and J usage is TRBJ1-1, with D perhaps TRBD1 (6 bases). V was trimmed by 4 bases and J by 8 bases, leaving 18 bases between them. CDR3 length equals 14 residues. CDR1 and CDR2 from the germline V gene are SGDLS and YYNGEE. CDR3 in amino acids: CASSPRQVRGEAFF. In nucleotides, the CDR3 is TGTGCCAGCAGCCCCCGACAGGTCCGGGGAGAAGCTTTCTTT. Complete variable domain (other parts from reference TRBV9 and TRBJ1-1): DSGVTQTPKHLITATGQRVTLRCSPRSGDLSVYWYQQSLDQGLQFLIQYYNGEERAKGNILERFSAQQFPDLHSELNLSSLELGDSALYFCASSPRQVRGEAFFGQGTRLTVV.

The chain uses TRBV5-1 and TRBJ2-5; the match to TRBD2 covers 7 bases. V was pared by 5 bases and J by 4 bases, with 17 bases of the junction left unmatched. The CDR3 contains 17 residues. In germline, CDR1 is SGHRS, CDR2 YFSETQ. DNA for the CDR3: TGCGCCAGCAGTCCTTCCGGGACTACAATTGTAGGAGAGACCCAGTACTTC. This sequence encodes CASSPSGTTIVGETQYF.

The chain carries TRBV6-5 and TRBJ2-2; the match to TRBD1 covers 10 bases. V was pared by 2 bases and J by 8 bases, with 8 bases of the junction left unmatched. The germline V gene has CDR1 MNHEY and CDR2 SVGAGI. The CDR3 is made up of 16 amino acids. The CDR3 DNA reads as TGTGCCAGCAGTTACAGACAGGGGGCTTGGAGAGGGGAGCTGTTTTTT. This codes for CASSYRQGAWRGELFF.

The chain is built from TRBV2 and TRBJ1-1, with no clear D. There are 14 residues in the CDR3. The V end was cut by 6 bases, the J end by 4 bases, with 15 bases between. From germline, CDR1 is SNHLY and CDR2 FYNNEI. For the CDR3, the DNA is TGTGCCAGCAGGGCTCGTTGGACTGGCACTGAAGCTTTCTTT. Its protein is CASRARWTGTEAFF.

This clone appeared a single time. For the CDR3, the DNA is TGTGCCAGCAGCCCAGGGGACAGGAGGACCGATGAGCAGTTCTTC. Translated, it gives CASSPGDRRTDEQFF. The chain recombines TRBV6-5 with TRBJ2-1; TRBD1 matches at 8 bases. The CDR3 contains 15 residues. Looked up from germline, CDR1 is MNHEY and CDR2 is SVGAGI. J gave up 8 bases and V 6 bases, and 12 bases lay outside the gene matches.

The V and J genes are TRBV6-5 and TRBJ1-5; tentative D call: TRBD1 (6 bases). This CDR3 has 15 amino acids. The ends were cut back, 6 bases at V and 0 bases at J, with 12 bases in the middle. CDR1 and CDR2 from the germline V gene are MNHEY and SVGAGI. Here the CDR3 reads CASSGGGASNQPQHF. The DNA for the CDR3 is TGTGCCAGCAGCGGCGGGGGGGCTAGCAATCAGCCCCAGCATTTT.

The chain carries TRBV10-2 and TRBJ1-5, with D possibly TRBD1 on 5 matching bases. V lost 2 bases, J lost 2 bases, and 13 bases lay in between. This CDR3 comprises 16 residues. From germline, CDR1 is WSHSY and CDR2 SAAADI. The CDR3 DNA is TGCGCCAGCAGTGAGAGTCGGGGGGTTGGCAATCAGCCCCAGCATTTT. This encodes CASSESRGVGNQPQHF.

The gene calls are TRBV7-9 and TRBJ1-2, with a possible D match to TRBD1 (6 bases). The CDR3 spans 12 residues. Germline values: CDR1 SEHNR, CDR2 FQNEAQ (reference sequence). V was trimmed by 5 bases and J by 5 bases, leaving 9 bases between them. CDR3 DNA sequence: TGTGCCAGCAGCGCGACAGGATATGGCTACACCTTC. This encodes CASSATGYGYTF.